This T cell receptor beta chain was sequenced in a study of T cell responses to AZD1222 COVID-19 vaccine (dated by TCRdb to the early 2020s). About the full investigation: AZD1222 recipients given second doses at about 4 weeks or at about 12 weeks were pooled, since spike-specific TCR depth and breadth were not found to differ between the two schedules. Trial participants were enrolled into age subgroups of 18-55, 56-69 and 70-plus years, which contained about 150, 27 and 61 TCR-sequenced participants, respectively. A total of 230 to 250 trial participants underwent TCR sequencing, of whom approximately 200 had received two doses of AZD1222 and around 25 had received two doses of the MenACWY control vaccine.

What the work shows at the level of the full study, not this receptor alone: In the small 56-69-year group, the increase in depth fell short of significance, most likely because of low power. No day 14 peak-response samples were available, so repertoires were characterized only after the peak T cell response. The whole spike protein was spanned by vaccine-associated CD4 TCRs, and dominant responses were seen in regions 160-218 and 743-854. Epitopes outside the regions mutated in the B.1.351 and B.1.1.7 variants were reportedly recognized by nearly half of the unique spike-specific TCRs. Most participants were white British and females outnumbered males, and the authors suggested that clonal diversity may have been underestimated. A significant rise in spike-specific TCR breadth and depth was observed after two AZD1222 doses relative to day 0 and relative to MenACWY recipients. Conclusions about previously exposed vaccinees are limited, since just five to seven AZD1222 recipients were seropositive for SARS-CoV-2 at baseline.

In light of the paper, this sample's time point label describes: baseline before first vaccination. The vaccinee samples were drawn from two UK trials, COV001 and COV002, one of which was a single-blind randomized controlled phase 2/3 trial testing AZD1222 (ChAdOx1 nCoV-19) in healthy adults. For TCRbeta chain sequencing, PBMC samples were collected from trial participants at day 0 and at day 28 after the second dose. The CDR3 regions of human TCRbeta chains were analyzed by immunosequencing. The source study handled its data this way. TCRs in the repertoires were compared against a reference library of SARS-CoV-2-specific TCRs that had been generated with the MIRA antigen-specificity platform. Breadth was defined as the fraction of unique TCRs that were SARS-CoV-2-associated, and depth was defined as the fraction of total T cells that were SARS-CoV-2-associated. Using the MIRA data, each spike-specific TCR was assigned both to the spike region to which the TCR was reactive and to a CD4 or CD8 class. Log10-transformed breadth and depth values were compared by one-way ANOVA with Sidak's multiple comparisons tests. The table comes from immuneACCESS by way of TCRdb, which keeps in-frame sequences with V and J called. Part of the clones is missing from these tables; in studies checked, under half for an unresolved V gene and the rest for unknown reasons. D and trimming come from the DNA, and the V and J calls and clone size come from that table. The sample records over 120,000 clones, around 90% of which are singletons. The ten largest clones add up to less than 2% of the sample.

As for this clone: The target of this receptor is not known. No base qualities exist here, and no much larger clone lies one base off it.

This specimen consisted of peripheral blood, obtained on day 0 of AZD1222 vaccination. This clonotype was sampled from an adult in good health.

The nucleotides are TGTGCCAGCAGCCAAGACGTCCAGGGAACACCCCTCCACTTT. Its translation reads: CASSQDVQGTPLHF. The chain couples TRBV3-1 (or the pseudogene TRBV3-2) to TRBJ1-6, and possibly TRBD1, on 5 matching bases. CDR1 LGHDT and CDR2 YNNKEL are derived from the germline V gene (reference sequence). V gives up 0 bases and J gives up 11 bases, and the segment between their germline ends measures 11 bases. The CDR3, cysteine through phenylalanine, is 14 amino acids long. The DNA shown is the 42-base CDR3, in frame from base 1.